This T cell receptor (beta chain) comes out of a study of blood T cell repertoires in COVID-19. Background on the study: In each case, the material was cDNA or gDNA derived from T cells, B-cell-depleted T cells, or PBMCs.

V gave up 0 bases and J gave up 3 bases, with 8 bases separating them. In germline, CDR1 is SGDLS, CDR2 YYNGEE. There are 14 residues in the CDR3. Using immunoSEQ multiplex PCR, the repertoire was profiled, and TCRdb retains in-frame clones only, with some absent. The data hold 350,000 to 500,000 clones, with roughly 89% observed a single time. This sequence originates from a man between 18 and 29 years old with COVID-19, enrolled during active disease. The chain uses TRBV9 and TRBJ2-3, with D unclear. The sequenced material came from peripheral blood. The CDR3 bases are TGTGCCAGCAGCGTAGTCCCGGGTACAGATACGCAGTATTTT. Translation gives CASSVVPGTDTQYF.